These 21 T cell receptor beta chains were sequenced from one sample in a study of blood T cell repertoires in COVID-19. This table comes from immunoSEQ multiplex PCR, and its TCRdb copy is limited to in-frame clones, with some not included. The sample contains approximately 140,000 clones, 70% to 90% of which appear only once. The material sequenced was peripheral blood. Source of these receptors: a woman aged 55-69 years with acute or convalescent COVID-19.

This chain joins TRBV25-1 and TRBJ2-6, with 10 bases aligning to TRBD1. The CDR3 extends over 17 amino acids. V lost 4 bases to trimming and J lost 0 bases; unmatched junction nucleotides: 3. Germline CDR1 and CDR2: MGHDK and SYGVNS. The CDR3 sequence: CASSGWTGGSGANVLTF. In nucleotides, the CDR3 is TGTGCCAGCAGTGGGTGGACAGGGGGCTCTGGGGCCAACGTCCTGACTTTC.

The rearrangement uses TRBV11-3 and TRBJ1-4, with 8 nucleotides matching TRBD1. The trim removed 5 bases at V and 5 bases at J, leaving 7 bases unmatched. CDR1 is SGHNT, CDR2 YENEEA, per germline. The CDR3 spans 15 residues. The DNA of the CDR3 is TGTGCCAGCAGCGCCCGGACAGGGCGAAATGAAAAACTGTTTTTT. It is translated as CASSARTGRNEKLFF.

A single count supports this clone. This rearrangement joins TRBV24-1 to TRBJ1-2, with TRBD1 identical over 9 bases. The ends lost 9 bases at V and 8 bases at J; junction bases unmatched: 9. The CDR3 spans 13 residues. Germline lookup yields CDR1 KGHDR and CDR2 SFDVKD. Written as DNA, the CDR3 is TGTGCCACCTCCAGGGACAGGGTAGGAGGCTACACCTTC. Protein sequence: CATSRDRVGGYTF.

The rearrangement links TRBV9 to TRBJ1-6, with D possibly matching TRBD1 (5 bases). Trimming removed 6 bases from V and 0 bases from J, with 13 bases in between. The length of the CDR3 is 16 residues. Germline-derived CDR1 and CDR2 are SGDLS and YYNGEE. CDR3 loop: CASTRGDLSYNSPLHF. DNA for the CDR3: TGTGCCAGCACTAGGGGCGACCTCTCCTATAATTCACCCCTCCACTTT.

As DNA, the CDR3 is TGTGCCAGCAGCAACCCGGACAGGGGGAATGAGCAGTTCTTC. It encodes CASSNPDRGNEQFF. The V call is TRBV7-2, the J call TRBJ2-1; TRBD1 agrees at 10 bases. Per germline, CDR1 SGHTA and CDR2 FQGNSA. CDR3 size: 14 residues. Trimming took 5 bases from V and 7 from J; bases not matched to a gene: 5.

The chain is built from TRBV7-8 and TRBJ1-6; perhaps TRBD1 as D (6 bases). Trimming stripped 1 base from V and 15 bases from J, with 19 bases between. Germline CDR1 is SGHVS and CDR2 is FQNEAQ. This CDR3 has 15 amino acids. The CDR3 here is CASSLETGTLVLLHF. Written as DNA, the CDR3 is TGTGCCAGCAGCTTAGAAACAGGGACATTAGTTCTCCTCCACTTT. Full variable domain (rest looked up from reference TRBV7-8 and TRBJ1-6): GAGVSQSPRYKVAKRGQDVALRCDPISGHVSLFWYQQALGQGPEFLTYFQNEAQLDKSGLPSDRFFAERPEGSVSTLKIQRTQQEDSAVYLCASSLETGTLVLLHFGNGTRLTVT.

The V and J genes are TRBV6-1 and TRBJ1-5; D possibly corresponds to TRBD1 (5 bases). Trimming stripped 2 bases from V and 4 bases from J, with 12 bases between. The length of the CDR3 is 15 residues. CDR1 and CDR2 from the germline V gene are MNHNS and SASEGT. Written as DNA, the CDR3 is TGTGCCAGCAGTGAACGTTCAGGGATAAATCAGCCCCAGCATTTT. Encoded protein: CASSERSGINQPQHF.

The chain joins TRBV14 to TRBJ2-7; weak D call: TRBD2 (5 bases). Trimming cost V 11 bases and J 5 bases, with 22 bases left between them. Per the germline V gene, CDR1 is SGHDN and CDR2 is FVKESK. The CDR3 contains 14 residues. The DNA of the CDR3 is TGTGCCTTTCGATCCGGGGAGAGTGGGGACGAGCAGTACTTC. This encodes CAFRSGESGDEQYF.

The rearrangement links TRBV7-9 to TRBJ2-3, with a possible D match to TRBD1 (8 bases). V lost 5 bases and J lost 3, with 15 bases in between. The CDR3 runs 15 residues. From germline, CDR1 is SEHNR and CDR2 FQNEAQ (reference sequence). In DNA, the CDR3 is TGTGCCAGCAGCCCCAGGGGGCGGGGGACAGATACGCAGTATTTT. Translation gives CASSPRGRGTDTQYF.

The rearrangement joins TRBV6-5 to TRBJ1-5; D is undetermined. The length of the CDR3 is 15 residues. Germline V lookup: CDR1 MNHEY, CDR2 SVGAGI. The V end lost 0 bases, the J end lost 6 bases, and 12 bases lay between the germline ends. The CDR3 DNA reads TGTGCCAGCAGTTACTCCGGCAGAACGGGTCAGCCCCAGCATTTT. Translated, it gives CASSYSGRTGQPQHF.

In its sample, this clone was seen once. CDR3 residues: CASRPAGGTENNSPLHF. The DNA of the CDR3 is TGTGCCAGCAGACCAGCGGGTGGGACAGAAAATAATTCACCCCTCCACTTT. This chain joins TRBV7-9 and TRBJ1-6; 7 bases map to TRBD1. The CDR3 sequence is 17 residues long. V lost 6 bases, J lost 5 bases, and 13 bases stayed unmatched. Germline assignment: CDR1 SEHNR and CDR2 FQNEAQ (reference sequence).

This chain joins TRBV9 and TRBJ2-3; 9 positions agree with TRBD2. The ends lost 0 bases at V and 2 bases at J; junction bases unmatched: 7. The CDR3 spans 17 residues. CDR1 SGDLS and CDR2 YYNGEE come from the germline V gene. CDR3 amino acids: CASSVGASGTLTDTQYF. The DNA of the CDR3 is TGTGCCAGCAGCGTAGGGGCTAGCGGGACCCTCACAGATACGCAGTATTTT. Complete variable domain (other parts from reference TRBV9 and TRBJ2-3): DSGVTQTPKHLITATGQRVTLRCSPRSGDLSVYWYQQSLDQGLQFLIQYYNGEERAKGNILERFSAQQFPDLHSELNLSSLELGDSALYFCASSVGASGTLTDTQYFGPGTRLTVL.

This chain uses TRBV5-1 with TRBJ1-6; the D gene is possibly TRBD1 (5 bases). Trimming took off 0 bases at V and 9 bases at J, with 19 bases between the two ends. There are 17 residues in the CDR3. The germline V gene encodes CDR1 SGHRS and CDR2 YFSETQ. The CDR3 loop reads CASSLEWFRGSVSPLHF. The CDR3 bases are TGCGCCAGCAGCTTGGAGTGGTTTAGGGGTTCTGTTTCACCCCTCCACTTT.

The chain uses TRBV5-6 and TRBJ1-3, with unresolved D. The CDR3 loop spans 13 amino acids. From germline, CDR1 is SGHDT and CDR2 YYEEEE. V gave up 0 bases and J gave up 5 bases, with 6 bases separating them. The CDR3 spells CASSLGHRNTIYF. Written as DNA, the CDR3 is TGTGCCAGCAGCTTGGGACATAGAAACACCATATATTTT. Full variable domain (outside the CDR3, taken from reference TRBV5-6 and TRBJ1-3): DAGVTQSPTHLIKTRGQQVTLRCSPKSGHDTVSWYQQALGQGPQFIFQYYEEEERQRGNFPDRFSGHQFPNYSSELNVNALLLGDSALYLCASSLGHRNTIYFGEGSWLTVV.

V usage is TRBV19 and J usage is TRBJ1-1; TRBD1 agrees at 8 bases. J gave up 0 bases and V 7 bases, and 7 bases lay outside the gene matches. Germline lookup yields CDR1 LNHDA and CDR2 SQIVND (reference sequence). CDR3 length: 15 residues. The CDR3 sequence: CASTRTGYMNTEAFF. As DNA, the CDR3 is TGTGCCAGTACCCGGACAGGGTATATGAACACTGAAGCTTTCTTT.

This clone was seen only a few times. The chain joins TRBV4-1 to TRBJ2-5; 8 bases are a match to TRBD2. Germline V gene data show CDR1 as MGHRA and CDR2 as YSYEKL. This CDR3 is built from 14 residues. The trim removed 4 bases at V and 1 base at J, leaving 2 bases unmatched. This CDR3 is CASSPSGGQETQYF. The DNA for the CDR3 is TGCGCCAGCAGCCCCAGCGGGGGCCAAGAGACCCAGTACTTC.

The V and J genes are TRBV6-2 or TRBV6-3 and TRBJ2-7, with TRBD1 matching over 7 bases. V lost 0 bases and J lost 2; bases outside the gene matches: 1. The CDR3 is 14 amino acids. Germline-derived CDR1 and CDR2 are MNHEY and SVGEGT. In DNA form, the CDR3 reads TGTGCCAGCAGTTACTCAGGGGGCCCCTACGAGCAGTACTTC. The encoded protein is CASSYSGGPYEQYF.

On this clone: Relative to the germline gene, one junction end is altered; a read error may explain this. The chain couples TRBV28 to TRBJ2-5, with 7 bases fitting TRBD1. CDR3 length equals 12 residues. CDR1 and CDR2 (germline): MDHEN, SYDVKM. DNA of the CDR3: TGTGCCAGCAGTTTCCCCAGGGGGACCAGTGACTTC. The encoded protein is CASSFPRGTSDF. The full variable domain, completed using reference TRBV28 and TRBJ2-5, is DVKVTQSSRYLVKRTGEKVFLECVQDMDHENMFWYRQDPGLGLRLIYFSYDVKMKEKGDIPEGYSVSREKKERFSLILESASTNQTSMYLCASSFPRGTSDFGPGTRLLVL.

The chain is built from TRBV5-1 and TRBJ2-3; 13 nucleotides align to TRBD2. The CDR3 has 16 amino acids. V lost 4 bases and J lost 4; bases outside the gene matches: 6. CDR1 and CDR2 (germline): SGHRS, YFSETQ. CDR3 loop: CASSRTSGGGADTQYF. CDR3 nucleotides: TGCGCCAGCAGCAGGACTAGCGGGGGAGGTGCAGATACGCAGTATTTT.

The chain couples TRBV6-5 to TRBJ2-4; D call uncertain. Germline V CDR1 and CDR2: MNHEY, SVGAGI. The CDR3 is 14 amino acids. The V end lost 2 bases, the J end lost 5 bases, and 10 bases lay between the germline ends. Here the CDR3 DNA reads TGTGCCAGCAGTTACCAGCGTAGCCAAAACATTCAGTACTTC. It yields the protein CASSYQRSQNIQYF.

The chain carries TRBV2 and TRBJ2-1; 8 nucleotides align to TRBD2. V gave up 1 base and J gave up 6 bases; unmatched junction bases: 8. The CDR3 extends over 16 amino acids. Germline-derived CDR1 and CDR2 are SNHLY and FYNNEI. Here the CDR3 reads CASSEEAGGLGNEQFF. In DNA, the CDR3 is TGTGCCAGCAGTGAAGAGGCGGGGGGCCTGGGCAATGAGCAGTTCTTC. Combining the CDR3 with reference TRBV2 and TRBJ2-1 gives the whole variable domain EPEVTQTPSHQVTQMGQEVILRCVPISNHLYFYWYRQILGQKVEFLVSFYNNEISEKSEIFDDQFSVERPDGSNFTLKIRSTKLEDSAMYFCASSEEAGGLGNEQFFGPGTRLTVL.